This TCR beta chain is from a study of T cells in narcolepsy. Study-level information: Donors had narcolepsy type 1 or type 2, or were healthy controls. The study, taken as a whole, reports: In some patient and control memory CD4+ samples, autoreactive clones were absent. Same-patient CSF and blood CD4+ T cell clonotypes included HCRT-specific and TRIB2-specific autoreactive ones.

Using immunoSEQ multiplex PCR, the repertoire was profiled, and TCRdb retains in-frame clones only, with some absent. The sample gives around 32,000 clones, around 79% of which show up once; about 1.1% is in the top ten. On this clone: Its antigen is unidentified.

The CDR3 extends over 15 amino acids. With V trimmed by 3 bases and J by 5 bases, 8 bases remained unmatched. Per germline, CDR1 KGHSH and CDR2 LQKENI. The sequenced sample consisted of CD45RA- memory CD4+ T cells from PBMCs. This clonotype was sampled from a human donor with narcolepsy. This chain uses TRBV18 with TRBJ2-5; 8 nucleotides match TRBD1. Written as DNA, the CDR3 is TGTGCCAGCTCACCGGCGGACAGGGCAGGGGAGACCCAGTACTTC. It encodes CASSPADRAGETQYF.